The 10 T cell receptor beta chains below come from one sample, sequenced in a study of blood T cell repertoires in COVID-19. Using immunoSEQ multiplex PCR, the repertoire was profiled, and TCRdb retains in-frame clones only, with some absent. This sample carries 200,000 to 300,000 clones, around 90% of them seen once, and the ten largest clones take 0.83%. Sequencing used peripheral blood. The receptors originated from a man aged 30 to 39 with COVID-19, enrolled during active disease.

This chain links TRBV3-1 (or the pseudogene TRBV3-2) with TRBJ2-1; D might be TRBD1 (6 bases). Germline lookup yields CDR1 LGHDT and CDR2 YNNKEL (reference sequence). This CDR3 is 15 amino acids long. The germline V and J ends were trimmed by 2 bases and 5 bases, with 13 bases remaining between them. The CDR3 reads CASSQRPRGDNEQFF. In nucleotides, the CDR3 is TGTGCCAGCAGCCAACGCCCCAGGGGTGACAATGAGCAGTTCTTC.

V gene TRBV5-6 combines with J gene TRBJ1-2, with D possibly matching TRBD1 (6 bases). CDR3 length: 14 residues. Trimming shortened V by 4 bases and J by 6 bases, and 16 bases separated the two germline ends. Per the germline V gene, CDR1 is SGHDT and CDR2 is YYEEEE. DNA for the CDR3: TGTGCCAGCAGCACGTCCGGGACATCCCATGGCTACACCTTC. Its protein product is CASSTSGTSHGYTF.

Notes on this clone: This CDR3 is also generated by other DNA sequences in the sample. The gene calls are TRBV19 and TRBJ1-1, with D unclear. The V gene's germline CDR1 is LNHDA and CDR2 SQIVND (reference sequence). The CDR3 runs to 14 residues. V was pared by 1 base and J by 0 bases, with 6 bases between. The CDR3 sequence: CASSIGQVNTEAFF. The CDR3 nucleotides read TGTGCCAGTAGTATAGGGCAGGTGAACACTGAAGCTTTCTTT.

The chain recombines TRBV4-1 with TRBJ1-5; TRBD1 might be the D (6 bases). The CDR3 is made up of 15 amino acids. The V end was cut by 4 bases, the J end by 0 bases, with 10 bases between. Per the germline V gene, CDR1 is MGHRA and CDR2 is YSYEKL. The chain's CDR3 is CASSRMTGSNQPQHF. CDR3 DNA sequence: TGCGCCAGCAGCCGGATGACAGGTAGCAATCAGCCCCAGCATTTT.

The chain recombines TRBV11-2 with TRBJ2-2; unclear D gene. The germline V and J ends were trimmed by 3 bases and 1 base, with 12 bases remaining between them. CDR3 size: 16 residues. Germline assignment: CDR1 SGHAT and CDR2 FQNNGV. CDR3 sequence: CASSLRSTKNTGELFF. The CDR3, as DNA: TGTGCCAGCAGCTTGCGGTCTACTAAGAACACCGGGGAGCTGTTTTTT.

The chain recombines TRBV5-1 with TRBJ1-1, with TRBD1 matching over 9 bases. This CDR3 spans 17 amino acids. From germline, CDR1 is SGHRS and CDR2 YFSETQ. J lost 0 bases, V lost 1 base, and 7 bases had no gene match. Here the CDR3 DNA reads TGCGCCAGCAGCTTGTCTCGGACAGGGGCCCTGAACACTGAAGCTTTCTTT. Encoded protein: CASSLSRTGALNTEAFF.

The V and J genes are TRBV9 and TRBJ2-2; maybe TRBD2 (5 bases). Germline V lookup: CDR1 SGDLS, CDR2 YYNGEE. This CDR3 is 15 amino acids long. V lost 0 bases and J lost 4, with 10 bases in between. The CDR3, as DNA: TGTGCCAGCAGCGTAGGGACGGCGGGCACCGGGGAGCTGTTTTTT. Its protein product is CASSVGTAGTGELFF. Combining the CDR3 with reference TRBV9 and TRBJ2-2 gives the whole variable domain DSGVTQTPKHLITATGQRVTLRCSPRSGDLSVYWYQQSLDQGLQFLIQYYNGEERAKGNILERFSAQQFPDLHSELNLSSLELGDSALYFCASSVGTAGTGELFFGEGSRLTVL.

This clone has only one observation. This chain joins TRBV7-9 and TRBJ2-5; TRBD2 agrees at 11 bases. The CDR3 sequence is 17 residues long. V was clipped by 5 bases and J by 2 bases; unmatched bases: 10. The germline V gene encodes CDR1 SEHNR and CDR2 FQNEAQ (reference sequence). The CDR3 DNA sequence: TGTGCCAGCAGCCTGGGGTGGCCTAGCGGGGGGCAAGAGACCCAGTACTTC. Translation: CASSLGWPSGGQETQYF.

The gene calls are TRBV5-1 and TRBJ1-2, with 10 bases lining up with TRBD1. CDR3 length: 15 amino acids. In germline, CDR1 is SGHRS, CDR2 YFSETQ. V dropped 4 bases and J dropped 7; count of bases not matched to a gene: 10. The CDR3 DNA reads as TGCGCCAGCAGCCCGCGGACAGGGGGAGAAGGTGGCTACACCTTC. Its protein product is CASSPRTGGEGGYTF.

J is TRBJ1-6 and V is TRBV11-2; the match to TRBD1 covers 9 bases. CDR3 length equals 18 residues. With V trimmed by 5 bases and J by 7 bases, 15 bases remained unmatched. In germline, CDR1 is SGHAT, CDR2 FQNNGV. The CDR3 loop is CASSPPLGTGNLNSPLHF. The DNA of the CDR3 is TGTGCCAGCAGCCCTCCCCTTGGGACAGGGAATTTGAATTCACCCCTCCACTTT.